This T cell receptor beta chain was sequenced for a study of shared clonotypes between healthy human individuals. Study results and caveats: Apart from blood, nothing was sampled; tissue repertoires likely differ. Having only a few donors restricted how much genetic and exposure-history diversity was captured.

Sequencing was performed with immunoSEQ multiplex PCR; in TCRdb, only in-frame clones are kept and a portion is missing. This table holds over a million clones, approximately 98.5% found once. Trimming cost V 0 bases and J 9 bases, with 20 bases left between them. The CDR3 is 16 amino acids. Germline assignment: CDR1 SGDLS and CDR2 YYNGEE. A remark on this clone: Its specificity is unknown.

The chain links TRBV9 to TRBJ2-3, with D perhaps TRBD2 (5 bases). The sequence was collected from a man younger than 45 in good health. Specimen: naive CD4+ T cells sorted from blood. Sample subset: CD45RA+ positively selected. The CDR3 DNA sequence: TGTGCCAGCAGCGTAGGCTCCACCTGGGGTTCGGGGACGCAGTATTTT. Protein product: CASSVGSTWGSGTQYF.